This T cell receptor beta chain was observed in a study of T cell responses to AZD1222 COVID-19 vaccine. Study-wide points: Reportedly, close to half of spike-specific TCRs are directed against unmutated variant regions. Elevations in Spike-specific TCR breadth and depth followed administration of two AZD1222 doses. The sample set comprised mostly white British donors with more females, and clonal diversity was possibly underestimated. Vaccine-associated CD4 TCRs spanned spike, dominant at 160-218 and 743-854.

With regard to this clone: Its antigen is undetermined.

The CDR3 has 13 residues. Germline values: CDR1 SQVTM, CDR2 ANQGSEA. V lost 4 bases, J lost 0 bases, and 9 bases lay in between. Profiled with immunoSEQ multiplex PCR; TCRdb holds only in-frame clones, not every one. The table lists 110,000 to 150,000 clones, approximately 93% of them singletons. V gene TRBV29-1 combines with J gene TRBJ1-1; D not certain. The sequence derives from an adult in good health. Sample: peripheral blood, taken on day 0 of MenACWY control vaccination. DNA of the CDR3: TGCAGCGTTGCTCTTACATTGAACACTGAAGCTTTCTTT. Its protein is CSVALTLNTEAFF.